A selection of T cell receptor beta chains follows, all from one sample in a study of cytomegalovirus exposure and HLA in healthy donors. The method was immunoSEQ multiplex PCR; TCRdb's version includes in-frame clones alone and lacks a portion of them. The repertoire holds around 120,000 clones, with approximately 80% as singletons. Specimen: PBMCs. The receptors were gathered from a male donor in good health and CMV-seronegative. Both conserved end residues are part of each CDR3. The D gene is left open where the match is weak. Where a row states a size, it is once, few, many or the class of an expanded clone; other rows omit it.

clone_size d_call j_call v_call cdr3_nt cdr3_aa
once - TRBJ2-7 TRBV15 TGTGCCACCAGCCGCGGGACGGCGGCCGACGAGCAGTACTTC CATSRGTAADEQYF
- TRBD1 TRBJ1-3 TRBV7-9 TGTGCCAGCAGCCTAATCCAGGGGGCTCCTGGAAACACCATATATTTT CASSLIQGAPGNTIYF
- TRBD2 TRBJ2-7 TRBV19 TGTGCCAGTAGTATGGTACTAGCGGGAACCTACGAGCAGTACTTC CASSMVLAGTYEQYF
- - TRBJ2-7 TRBV6-5 TGTGCCAGCAGTAAAATGGAGACCTACGAGCAGTACTTC CASSKMETYEQYF
- - TRBJ2-3 TRBV9 TGTGCCAGCAGCACCGGGTCGGGTAATACGCAGTATTTT CASSTGSGNTQYF
few - TRBJ2-5 TRBV14 TGTGCCAGCAGCCAGGCAGAGACCCAGTACTTC CASSQAETQYF
once TRBD1 TRBJ2-2 TRBV5-1 TGCGCCAGCAGCCCGGTGGGACAGGGGGTCTCCGGGGAGCTGTTTTTT CASSPVGQGVSGELFF
- TRBD2 TRBJ2-1 TRBV19 TGTGCCAGTAGTGAGCTAGCGGGAGGAGAAGATGAGCAGTTCTTC CASSELAGGEDEQFF
- - TRBJ2-5 TRBV5-1 TGCGCCAGCAGCTTGGGAGGTAGGCCCAACCAAGAGACCCAGTACTTC CASSLGGRPNQETQYF
- TRBD2 TRBJ2-5 TRBV18 TGTGCCAGCTCACCCGCCGGGACTAGCGGGGGGTCACAAGAGACCCAGTACTTC CASSPAGTSGGSQETQYF
- - TRBJ2-7 TRBV7-2 TGTGCCAGCAGCTTGGGGCACCGCTACGAGCAGTACTTC CASSLGHRYEQYF
- TRBD2 TRBJ2-1 TRBV5-4 TGTGCCAGCAGCTTGGCATCGTACCGGGGGGTGTACAATGAGCAGTTCTTC CASSLASYRGVYNEQFF
- TRBD1 TRBJ1-2 TRBV30 TGTGCCTGGACAGGGGGCTCTGGAGGCTACACCTTC CAWTGGSGGYTF
- - TRBJ2-2 TRBV7-6 TGTGCCAGCAGCTTAGCGACACCCTCTTTTGCCGGGGAGCTGTTTTTT CASSLATPSFAGELFF
- - TRBJ1-2 TRBV4-1 TGCGCCAGCAGCCAAGACAGTTATGGCTACACCTTC CASSQDSYGYTF
- - TRBJ1-1 TRBV19 TGTGCCAGTAGTACCCCGACAGAGAACACTGAAGCTTTCTTT CASSTPTENTEAFF
- TRBD1 TRBJ2-1 TRBV5-8 TGTGCCAGCAGCATCGGGACAGGGTTCCTCAGCTCCTACAATGAGCAGTTCTTC CASSIGTGFLSSYNEQFF
- TRBD1 TRBJ1-1 TRBV7-9 TGTGCCAGCAGCCACAGGACAGGACCTGAGAGCACTGAAGCTTTCTTT CASSHRTGPESTEAFF
once - TRBJ1-4 TRBV2 TGTGCCAGCAGTGGGCAGGGATCGACTAATGAAAAACTGTTTTTT CASSGQGSTNEKLFF
- - TRBJ2-7 TRBV7-6 TGTGCCAGCAGCTTAGATCCCTCCTCCTACGAGCAGTACTTC CASSLDPSSYEQYF
- - TRBJ2-3 TRBV7-3 TGTGCCAGCAGCTTAACCGGGTTCCGAGATACGCAGTATTTT CASSLTGFRDTQYF
- - TRBJ1-1 TRBV10-3 TGTGCCATCAGTGAGGCGGTGGGTGAAGCTTTCTTT CAISEAVGEAFF
- - TRBJ1-1 TRBV27 TGTGCCAGCTCCGGCCTGGGGCGCTTGAGAGCTTTCTTT CASSGLGRLRAFF
- - TRBJ2-1 TRBV2 TGTGCCAGCAGAGACTGGCGCGATGAGCAGTTCTTC CASRDWRDEQFF
once TRBD1 TRBJ2-5 TRBV5-1 TGCGCCAGCAGCTCACGGACGACAGGGTTACAAGAGACCCAGTACTTC CASSSRTTGLQETQYF
once - TRBJ1-1 TRBV28 TGTGCCCTCCAGGTGGGAGGGGGCACTGAAGCTTTCTTT CALQVGGGTEAFF
- - TRBJ1-6 TRBV18 TGTGCCAGCTCACCGGCAGTTCGGGGTTCGGAGAGCTCCTATAATTCACCCCTCCACTTT CASSPAVRGSESSYNSPLHF
- - TRBJ2-5 TRBV9 TGTGCCAGCAGCGTAGAAGGGAGGACCCAAGAGACCCAGTACTTC CASSVEGRTQETQYF
- - TRBJ1-1 TRBV6-5 TGTGCCAGCTCCAGAAACACTGAAGCTTTCTTT CASSRNTEAFF
- - TRBJ2-7 TRBV28 TGTGCCAGCAACTGGGGGGTCGGGGAGCAGTACTTC CASNWGVGEQYF
- TRBD2 TRBJ2-7 TRBV7-9 TGTTCCAGCAGCCCCCTTAGCGGGGGGACCTACGAGCAGTACTTC CSSSPLSGGTYEQYF
once TRBD1 TRBJ2-5 TRBV19 TGTGCCAGTAGTATAGACAGGGGGCGGGGAGAGACCCAGTACTTC CASSIDRGRGETQYF
- - TRBJ2-7 TRBV18 TGTGCCAGCTCACCACGTGCGGCCACCTTAAGTGACGAGCAGTACTTC CASSPRAATLSDEQYF
few TRBD1 TRBJ1-2 TRBV9 TGTGCCAGCAGCTTGGACAGGGGGAGATATGGCTACACCTTC CASSLDRGRYGYTF
- - TRBJ2-2 TRBV2 TGTGCCAGCAGCCCGCATGAGGGGGACGGGGAGCTGTTTTTT CASSPHEGDGELFF
- TRBD1 TRBJ2-7 TRBV5-6 TGTGCCAGCAGCTTGGTAGGCCCGGGACAGTTCGAGCAGTACTTC CASSLVGPGQFEQYF
few TRBD1 TRBJ2-1 TRBV7-9 TGTGCCAGCAGCTTAAGGACAGGGACCCCTGTAGGCGAGCAGTTCTTC CASSLRTGTPVGEQFF
once - TRBJ2-7 TRBV2 TGTGCCAGCAGCGCCGGGACATGGGACGAGCAGTACTTC CASSAGTWDEQYF
- - TRBJ1-2 TRBV7-8 TGTGCCAGCAGCTTAGCGTTCGGGGGTGTAAACTTCTATGGCTACACCTTC CASSLAFGGVNFYGYTF
- - TRBJ1-5 TRBV4-3 TGCGCCAGCAGCCAAGATTGGAGGTACGGCAATCAGCCCCAGCATTTT CASSQDWRYGNQPQHF
- TRBD1 TRBJ1-3 TRBV5-1 TGCGCCAGCAGCTACGGGACAGGGCCATCTGGAAACACCATATATTTT CASSYGTGPSGNTIYF
- - TRBJ1-3 TRBV6-5 TGTGCCAGCAGTTACGGGGCGGGGAGCTCTGGAAACACCATATATTTT CASSYGAGSSGNTIYF
few - TRBJ1-1 TRBV7-9 TGTGCCAGCAGCCCCGGCGGGGGACAACCGAACACTGAAGCTTTCTTT CASSPGGGQPNTEAFF
- - TRBJ2-7 TRBV5-1 TGCGCCAGCAGCTTGATATCTTCTAGCTGGAGCTACGAGCAGTACTTC CASSLISSSWSYEQYF
- - TRBJ2-2 TRBV15 TGTGCCACCCAGCCCGGCGGGGTATCCACCGGGGAGCTGTTTTTT CATQPGGVSTGELFF
- - TRBJ2-2 TRBV18 TGTGCCAGCAGGACTGTGAACACCGGGGAGCTGTTTTTT CASRTVNTGELFF
- - TRBJ2-1 TRBV7-3 TGTGCCAGCAGCTCCGCAGGTCGGAATGAGCAGTTCTTC CASSSAGRNEQFF
- - TRBJ1-6 TRBV7-2 TGTGCCAGCAGCTTACTCGCCTATAATTCATCCCTCCACTTT CASSLLAYNSSLHF
- - TRBJ2-3 TRBV27 TGTGCCAGCTCGGAACGCATCGGGACTCCGAATACGCAGTATTTT CASSERIGTPNTQYF
- - TRBJ1-2 TRBV6-1 TGTGCCAGCAGTGCTTTTGGCAGCGGCTATGGCTACACCTTC CASSAFGSGYGYTF
- - TRBJ2-6 TRBV13 TGTGCCAGCAGGGACAGAGCCTCTGGGGCCAACGTCCTGACTTTC CASRDRASGANVLTF
- - TRBJ2-7 TRBV10-2 TGCGCCAGCAGAGATTACTACGAGCAGTACTTC CASRDYYEQYF